The 25 T cell receptor beta chains reported below all come from one sample, sequenced in a study of a mutant IDH1 vaccine in newly diagnosed glioma. Using immunoSEQ multiplex PCR, the repertoire was profiled, and TCRdb retains in-frame clones only, with some absent. The repertoire holds some 40,000 clones, with roughly 76% as singletons. No antigen has been assigned to these receptors. Time point described: week 23, last vaccination. Each dose of the vaccine consisted of 300 ug of mutant IDH1 20-mer peptide, with topical imiquimod. The sequencing used PBMCs, collected from a glioma patient whose treatment included an IDH1 peptide vaccine. The receptors were sampled from a man aged 40-49 years with glioma.

The chain couples TRBV6-1 to TRBJ1-5; 7 positions match TRBD1. The CDR3 sequence is 12 residues long. The germline V gene encodes CDR1 MNHNS and CDR2 SASEGT. Trimming removed 6 bases from V and 4 bases from J; junction bases left unmatched: 0. This chain's CDR3 is CASRTGNQPQHF. The CDR3 bases are TGTGCCAGCAGGACAGGGAATCAGCCCCAGCATTTT.

The chain carries TRBV7-9 and TRBJ1-2, with D tentatively TRBD1 (6 bases). Trimming took off 3 bases at V and 3 bases at J, with 23 bases between the two ends. The germline V gene has CDR1 SEHNR and CDR2 FQNEAQ (reference sequence). The length of the CDR3 is 18 residues. CDR3 in DNA: TGTGCCAGCAGCTTTCGGGACACCTCCTCCAGAGAGGACTATGGCTACACCTTC. Its translation: CASSFRDTSSREDYGYTF.

This sequence joins TRBV19 and TRBJ1-5; TRBD1 matches at 7 bases. V gave up 0 bases and J gave up 5 bases; unmatched junction bases: 7. Germline CDR1 and CDR2: LNHDA and SQIVND (reference sequence). The CDR3 runs 16 residues. CDR3 nucleotides: TGTGCCAGTAGTATAGATCCTGACAGGGCGGATCAGCCCCAGCATTTT. Amino acids: CASSIDPDRADQPQHF.

The chain combines TRBV19 with TRBJ2-6; a possible D gene is TRBD1 (5 bases). The germline gives CDR1 LNHDA, CDR2 SQIVND (reference sequence). The CDR3 loop spans 16 amino acids. Trimming cost V 5 bases and J 0 bases, with 11 bases left between them. The CDR3 bases are TGTGCCAGTAGTCCCCAGGGATCCTCTGGGGCCAACGTCCTGACTTTC. Its protein is CASSPQGSSGANVLTF.

The chain has TRBV4-3 and TRBJ2-7, with 8 positions matching TRBD2. CDR1 LGHNA and CDR2 YSLEER come from the germline V gene. After removal of 3 bases from V and 5 bases from J, the junction contained 6 bases not matched to a gene. The CDR3 has 14 residues. The CDR3 loop is CASSHTGTSDEQYF. CDR3 sequence (DNA): TGCGCCAGCAGCCACACCGGGACTAGTGACGAGCAGTACTTC.

This clone has only one observation. The genes are TRBV5-1 and TRBJ1-3, with a weak D call TRBD1 (6 bases). Germline CDR1 SGHRS, CDR2 YFSETQ. The V end lost 4 bases, the J end lost 0 bases, and 8 bases lay between the germline ends. The CDR3 loop spans 14 amino acids. The CDR3 loop is CASSGGLSGNTIYF. The CDR3 DNA sequence: TGCGCCAGCAGCGGGGGGCTCTCTGGAAACACCATATATTTT.

This chain uses TRBV2 with TRBJ2-1; no reliable D call. Per the germline V gene, CDR1 is SNHLY and CDR2 is FYNNEI. Trimming left V 6 bases short and J 6 bases short, with 9 bases between. This CDR3 has 12 residues. CDR3 sequence (DNA): TGTGCCAGCAGGATCAGCAGCAATGAGCAGTTCTTC. This translates into CASRISSNEQFF.

The CDR3: CASSRTKDSGNTIYF. CDR3 in DNA: TGTGCCAGTAGTCGAACCAAGGACTCTGGAAACACCATATATTTT. This sequence joins TRBV19 and TRBJ1-3; D not certain. CDR3 size: 15 residues. The germline V gene has CDR1 LNHDA and CDR2 SQIVND (reference sequence). Between the trimmed V and J ends, which lost 5 bases and 0 bases, there was a span of 11 bases.

The chain recombines TRBV4-2 with TRBJ2-5; 8 bases fit TRBD2. Germline trimming cut 1 base from V and 1 base from J; bases unmatched to any gene: 5. This CDR3 contains 16 residues. Germline loops: CDR1 LGHNA, CDR2 YNFKEQ. As DNA, the CDR3 is TGTGCCAGCAGCCAAGGAGGAGCGGGGGCCCAAGAGACCCAGTACTTC. This codes for CASSQGGAGAQETQYF.

The chain employs TRBV7-2 and TRBJ2-4; D not resolved. The CDR3 runs to 13 residues. Germline values: CDR1 SGHTA, CDR2 FQGNSA. The germline V and J ends were trimmed by 1 base and 4 bases, with 5 bases remaining between them. CDR3 amino acids: CASSLGVKNIQYF. CDR3 bases: TGTGCCAGCAGCTTAGGGGTTAAAAACATTCAGTACTTC.

The chain combines TRBV18 with TRBJ2-1, with a weak D call TRBD2 (6 bases). The germline CDR1 and CDR2 sequences are KGHSH and LQKENI. Trimming removed 1 base at V and 0 bases at J, with 10 bases between. This CDR3 region has 16 residues. The CDR3: CASSPLGLSSYNEQFF. The CDR3 nucleotides read TGTGCCAGCTCACCACTGGGACTTAGCTCCTACAATGAGCAGTTCTTC. Full variable domain (rest looked up from reference TRBV18 and TRBJ2-1): NAGVMQNPRHLVRRRGQEARLRCSPMKGHSHVYWYRQLPEEGLKFMVYLQKENIIDESGMPKERFSAEFPKEGPSILRIQQVVRGDSAAYFCASSPLGLSSYNEQFFGPGTRLTVL.

The CDR3 coding sequence is TGTGCCAGCAGCAACCGGGAAAAGCGGGATACGCAGTATTTT. As protein: CASSNREKRDTQYF. This chain uses TRBV7-9 with TRBJ2-3; weak D call: TRBD2 (5 bases). Germline V gene lookup returns CDR1 SEHNR and CDR2 FQNEAQ (reference sequence). This CDR3 has 14 amino acids. With 5 bases removed from V and 6 bases from J, the gap between germline ends came to 15 bases.

The CDR3 nucleotides are TGTGCCAGCAGCCCAAGAGAGGGGAGGTCCTACAATGAGCAGTTCTTC. It yields the protein CASSPREGRSYNEQFF. This chain uses TRBV9 with TRBJ2-1; D may be TRBD2 (6 bases). The CDR3 runs to 16 residues. Per the germline V gene, CDR1 is SGDLS and CDR2 is YYNGEE. Between the trimmed V and J ends, which lost 4 bases and 1 base, there was a span of 15 bases.

The genes are TRBV2 and TRBJ2-3; possibly TRBD1 for D (5 bases). Deletions cut 1 base from V and 0 bases from J, with 11 bases between. In germline, CDR1 is SNHLY, CDR2 FYNNEI. The CDR3 spans 16 residues. CDR3 bases: TGTGCCAGCAGTGAAGGGACACAGACTAGCACAGATACGCAGTATTTT. Protein sequence: CASSEGTQTSTDTQYF.

This clone has only one observation. The V gene is TRBV30, the J gene TRBJ2-7; TRBD1 matches 7 bases. Germline V gene sequence: CDR1 GTSNPN, CDR2 SVGIG (reference sequence). This CDR3 has 14 residues. Trimming took 5 bases from V and 7 from J; bases not matched to a gene: 14. CDR3 region: CAWQGTATEGEQYF. The CDR3 bases are TGTGCCTGGCAAGGGACAGCTACTGAGGGGGAGCAGTACTTC.

The chain couples TRBV5-6 to TRBJ2-3, with D tentatively TRBD2 (6 bases). V was cut by 1 base and J by 4 bases, with 13 bases left in between. There are 15 residues in the CDR3. Germline V gene lookup returns CDR1 SGHDT and CDR2 YYEEEE. This chain's CDR3 is CASSLSGSSADTQYF. CDR3 sequence (DNA): TGTGCCAGCAGCTTGTCCGGGAGTTCGGCAGATACGCAGTATTTT.

This sequence joins TRBV5-5 and TRBJ1-2; 9 positions match TRBD1. Germline V gives CDR1 SGHKS, CDR2 YYEKEE (reference sequence). This CDR3 is 16 amino acids long. The V segment lost 1 base and the J segment 4 bases; nucleotides outside the gene matches: 8. The chain's CDR3 is CASSLLPGQGRYGYTF. The CDR3, as DNA: TGTGCCAGCAGCTTGTTACCGGGACAGGGACGCTATGGCTACACCTTC.

The chain joins TRBV7-8 to TRBJ1-5, with TRBD1 matching 7 bases. The CDR3 runs to 14 residues. From germline, CDR1 is SGHVS and CDR2 FQNEAQ. Germline trimming cut 7 bases from V and 3 bases from J; bases unmatched to any gene: 6. As DNA, the CDR3 is TGTGCCAGCAACGACAGGGTAAACAATCAGCCCCAGCATTTT. This gives the protein CASNDRVNNQPQHF. The full variable domain, with the rest looked up from reference TRBV7-8 and TRBJ1-5, is GAGVSQSPRYKVAKRGQDVALRCDPISGHVSLFWYQQALGQGPEFLTYFQNEAQLDKSGLPSDRFFAERPEGSVSTLKIQRTQQEDSAVYLCASNDRVNNQPQHFGDGTRLSIL.

The chain has TRBV6-5 and TRBJ1-5; 10 bases agree with TRBD1. The junction had 7 bases not matched to a gene; V was cut back by 8 bases and J by 3 bases. Germline CDR1 and CDR2: MNHEY and SVGAGI. This CDR3 has 15 amino acids. The CDR3 nucleotides read TGTGCCAGCGGTCCGACAGGGGGCAACAATCAGCCCCAGCATTTT. As protein: CASGPTGGNNQPQHF.

The rearrangement links TRBV6-5 to TRBJ2-1; 7 bases are shared with TRBD2. CDR1 MNHEY and CDR2 SVGAGI come from the germline V gene. V lost 5 bases, J lost 4 bases, and 8 bases stayed unmatched. This CDR3 contains 15 residues. This CDR3 reads CASSPSGAPYNEQFF. CDR3 bases: TGTGCCAGCAGTCCAAGCGGGGCCCCTTACAATGAGCAGTTCTTC.

The gene calls are TRBV6-1 and TRBJ1-1; a weak D match, TRBD1 (5 bases). CDR3 length equals 14 residues. Germline CDR1 MNHNS, CDR2 SASEGT. The V gene lost 3 bases and the J gene lost 5 bases, with 13 bases spanning the gap. CDR3 nucleotide sequence: TGTGCCAGCAGTGATCCACAGAGGGGTACTGAAGCTTTCTTT. This gives the protein CASSDPQRGTEAFF.

V gene TRBV5-5 combines with J gene TRBJ2-5; D is possibly TRBD1 (6 bases). CDR3 length equals 15 residues. The V gene lost 6 bases and the J gene lost 0 bases, with 15 bases spanning the gap. Germline lookup yields CDR1 SGHKS and CDR2 YYEKEE (reference sequence). The CDR3 nucleotides are TGTGCCAGCACCCTGACAGGATCCTACCAAGAGACCCAGTACTTC. It is translated as CASTLTGSYQETQYF.

V usage is TRBV4-3 and J usage is TRBJ2-1; TRBD2 matches 10 bases. Germline V gene lookup returns CDR1 LGHNA and CDR2 YSLEER. This CDR3 region has 18 residues. The V gene end was trimmed by 0 bases and the J gene end by 1 base; junction bases not matched to a gene: 6. This CDR3 is CASSQDILAGASYNEQFF. CDR3 nucleotides: TGCGCCAGCAGCCAAGACATTCTAGCGGGGGCATCCTACAATGAGCAGTTCTTC.

The chain carries TRBV7-6 and TRBJ2-1; 10 positions match TRBD2. CDR3 length: 14 residues. The J segment lost 5 bases and the V segment lost 5 bases, leaving 3 bases of the junction unmatched. CDR1 and CDR2 from the germline V gene are SGHVS and FNYEAQ. The CDR3 DNA reads as TGTGCCAGCAGCCCGGGACTAGCGAACAATGAGCAGTTCTTC. Its protein is CASSPGLANNEQFF.

The chain links TRBV7-8 to TRBJ1-6; 11 bases agree with TRBD1. Per the germline V gene, CDR1 is SGHVS and CDR2 is FQNEAQ. This CDR3 is built from 14 residues. The V segment lost 1 base and the J segment 14 bases; nucleotides outside the gene matches: 4. The DNA for the CDR3 is TGTGCCAGCAGCTTAGGGGGACAGGGGGTGGCCCTCCACTTT. This translates into CASSLGGQGVALHF.